The 18 T cell receptor beta chains presented below share a single source sample, sequenced in a study of T cells in localized non-small cell lung cancer. Assay used: immunoSEQ multiplex PCR; TCRdb lists only in-frame clones, some missing. Among tens of thousands of clones, about four fifths were seen once, and the ten largest hold about 13%. The sequences come from peripheral blood, collected before any cancer treatment. These receptors originate from a female donor over 55 with stage I lung adenocarcinoma.

DNA of the CDR3: TGTGCCAGCAGCGTAGACCCCGGGGGGCAGGAAAAACTGTTTTTT. Translation gives CASSVDPGGQEKLFF. The chain links TRBV9 to TRBJ1-4; D might be TRBD1 (6 bases). The CDR3 runs to 15 residues. Germline CDR1 SGDLS, CDR2 YYNGEE. The V end was cut by 0 bases, the J end by 8 bases, with 14 bases between.

The rearrangement uses TRBV7-9 and TRBJ2-2; no clear D. The CDR3 runs to 12 residues. The V gene lost 4 bases and the J gene lost 4 bases, with 4 bases spanning the gap. Germline V gene lookup returns CDR1 SEHNR and CDR2 FQNEAQ (reference sequence). The CDR3 is CASSSFTGELFF. CDR3 coding DNA: TGTGCCAGCAGCTCCTTCACCGGGGAGCTGTTTTTT.

The chain joins TRBV2 to TRBJ1-5; TRBD1 matches at 8 bases. Germline trimming cut 5 bases from V and 0 bases from J; bases unmatched to any gene: 3. The CDR3 is made up of 15 amino acids. Germline assignment: CDR1 SNHLY and CDR2 FYNNEI. DNA for the CDR3: TGTGCCAGCAGTATTGACAGGGGTAGCAATCAGCCCCAGCATTTT. This codes for CASSIDRGSNQPQHF.

This clone was found a few times. The V and J genes are TRBV7-3 and TRBJ1-2; D remains ambiguous. Germline assignment: CDR1 SGHTA and CDR2 FQGTGA. The length of the CDR3 is 13 residues. V was cut by 1 base and J by 2 bases, with 5 bases left in between. This CDR3 reads CASSLIGNYGYTF. CDR3 coding DNA: TGTGCCAGCAGCTTAATAGGAAACTATGGCTACACCTTC.

Only a few counts were recorded for this clone. V is TRBV29-1 and J is TRBJ2-3, with 9 bases identical to TRBD2. The CDR3 covers 17 residues. The V gene's germline CDR1 is SQVTM and CDR2 ANQGSEA. V shed 5 bases, J shed 3 bases, and the junction held 15 bases outside the gene matches. The CDR3 sequence: CSVSGVRGGARTDTQYF. DNA for the CDR3: TGCAGCGTTTCAGGGGTTCGCGGGGGGGCTCGGACAGATACGCAGTATTTT.

The chain joins TRBV15 to TRBJ2-2, with D possibly matching TRBD1 (5 bases). Germline V gene sequence: CDR1 LNHNV, CDR2 YYDKDF (reference sequence). V was trimmed by 1 base and J by 6 bases, leaving 15 bases between them. The CDR3 length is 16 residues. CDR3 residues: CATSRALTPGSGELFF. DNA for the CDR3: TGTGCCACCAGCAGAGCATTGACTCCAGGGTCCGGGGAGCTGTTTTTT.

The chain carries TRBV7-9 and TRBJ1-1, with no clear D. The CDR3 has 11 amino acids. Germline-derived CDR1 and CDR2 are SEHNR and FQNEAQ (reference sequence). Trimming shortened V by 3 bases and J by 8 bases, and 7 bases separated the two germline ends. The chain's CDR3 is CASSFGSEAFF. CDR3 in DNA: TGTGCCAGCAGCTTTGGGAGCGAAGCTTTCTTT.

The gene calls are TRBV5-6 and TRBJ2-5, with D perhaps matching TRBD1 (5 bases). CDR3 length: 15 amino acids. V lost 4 bases and J 5 bases, leaving 18 bases between the germline ends. Germline V gene sequence: CDR1 SGHDT, CDR2 YYEEEE. CDR3 region: CASSVLRQGQETQYF. The CDR3 nucleotides read TGTGCCAGCAGCGTGTTACGGCAGGGCCAGGAGACCCAGTACTTC.

This clone was seen more than once but under ten times. Other DNA sequences of this sample code for an identical CDR3. The chain is built from TRBV19 and TRBJ1-3; D is uncertain. This CDR3 has 13 residues. Deletions cut 6 bases from V and 0 bases from J, with 6 bases between. The germline V gene has CDR1 LNHDA and CDR2 SQIVND (reference sequence). CDR3 amino acids: CASRVSSGNTIYF. The CDR3 coding sequence is TGTGCCAGTAGAGTGAGCTCTGGAAACACCATATATTTT. Supplemented by reference TRBV19 and TRBJ1-3, the full variable domain reads DGGITQSPKYLFRKEGQNVTLSCEQNLNHDAMYWYRQDPGQGLRLIYYSQIVNDFQKGDIAEGYSVSREKKESFPLTVTSAQKNPTAFYLCASRVSSGNTIYFGEGSWLTVV.

The rearrangement links TRBV27 to TRBJ2-3; D gene ambiguous. The V gene lost 3 bases and the J gene lost 8 bases, with 6 bases spanning the gap. CDR3 length equals 11 residues. Germline assignment: CDR1 MNHEY and CDR2 SMNVEV (reference sequence). Here the CDR3 DNA reads TGTGCCAGCAGTTTGCCCGGTACGCAGTATTTT. This encodes CASSLPGTQYF.

V and J are TRBV18 and TRBJ1-1, with 9 bases that match TRBD1. Germline V CDR1 and CDR2: KGHSH, LQKENI. V dropped 3 bases and J dropped 5; count of bases not matched to a gene: 7. CDR3 size: 15 residues. The CDR3 nucleotides are TGTGCCAGCTCACCGAGGAGGGACAGGGAGACTGAAGCTTTCTTT. It yields the protein CASSPRRDRETEAFF.

J is TRBJ1-2 and V is TRBV19; D is undetermined. The CDR3 extends over 14 amino acids. The ends were cut back, 8 bases at V and 5 bases at J, with 18 bases in the middle. Germline CDR1 LNHDA, CDR2 SQIVND (reference sequence). This CDR3 reads CASSYQTSDYGYTF. The CDR3 bases are TGTGCCAGTTCCTATCAGACCTCGGATTATGGCTACACCTTC.

The DNA for the CDR3 is TGCGCCAGCAGCCAAGAGTTTGGTACCACAGATACGCAGTATTTT. As protein: CASSQEFGTTDTQYF. This chain joins TRBV4-1 and TRBJ2-3; D call uncertain. Germline lookup yields CDR1 MGHRA and CDR2 YSYEKL. V shed 0 bases and J shed 2 bases, with 9 bases lying between them. The CDR3 is 15 residues long.

The chain recombines TRBV5-4 with TRBJ2-2; D may match TRBD1 or TRBD2 (6 bases each). The CDR3 covers 15 residues. Germline V CDR1 and CDR2: SGHNT, YYREEE (reference sequence). The ends were cut back, 0 bases at V and 4 bases at J, with 10 bases in the middle. Here the CDR3 reads CASSLAGGGTGELFF. CDR3 DNA: TGTGCCAGCAGCTTGGCCGGGGGCGGCACCGGGGAGCTGTTTTTT. The complete variable domain, with remaining parts taken from reference TRBV5-4 and TRBJ2-2, reads ETGVTQSPTHLIKTRGQQVTLRCSSQSGHNTVSWYQQALGQGPQFIFQYYREEENGRGNFPPRFSGLQFPNYSSELNVNALELDDSALYLCASSLAGGGTGELFFGEGSRLTVL.

The chain joins TRBV5-4 to TRBJ2-7, with 9 bases identical to TRBD2. CDR1 is SGHNT, CDR2 YYREEE, per germline (reference sequence). V lost 4 bases, J lost 7 bases, and 9 bases stayed unmatched. CDR3 length: 14 residues. The CDR3 DNA reads as TGTGCCAGCAGCAATAGCGGGAGCTCGGGTGAGCAGTACTTC. Protein: CASSNSGSSGEQYF.

The V and J genes are TRBV28 and TRBJ1-6; 7 nucleotides align to TRBD1. CDR1 is MDHEN and CDR2 is SYDVKM in the germline V gene. The CDR3 is made up of 16 amino acids. The ends lost 6 bases at V and 6 bases at J; junction bases unmatched: 11. The CDR3, as DNA: TGTGCCAGCAGCGAGACAGGGACAAACCCTAATTCACCCCTCCACTTT. Translated, it gives CASSETGTNPNSPLHF.

This clone was detected a few times. The V call is TRBV30, the J call TRBJ1-2, with no clear D. Trimming took 0 bases from V and 4 from J, leaving 15 bases between them. There are 15 residues in the CDR3. The germline V gene has CDR1 GTSNPN and CDR2 SVGIG (reference sequence). CDR3 nucleotide sequence: TGTGCCTGGAGTGTACCCCCCAAAGGGATCTATGGCTACACCTTC. As protein: CAWSVPPKGIYGYTF.

DNA of the CDR3: TGTGCCAGCAGCTTAGGCTCGACAGGGCGCCCCTACGAGCAGTACTTC. Protein: CASSLGSTGRPYEQYF. V usage is TRBV5-5 and J usage is TRBJ2-7, with 7 bases matching TRBD1. The CDR3 contains 16 residues. Per the germline V gene, CDR1 is SGHKS and CDR2 is YYEKEE (reference sequence). V shed 2 bases and J 2 bases; nucleotides not matched to a gene: 10.